Listed below are T cell receptor beta chains from one sample, sequenced in a study of CD8 T cells in Susac syndrome. From the immunoSEQ multiplex PCR reads, TCRdb called clonotypes with MiXCR, one entry per CDR3 protein. Among over 350,000 distinct CDR3 sequences listed, 85% were seen once. Sequenced: CD8+ T cells from PBMCs. These receptors were taken from a human donor with multiple sclerosis. Both conserved end residues are part of each CDR3. A D gene is named only where the DNA matches it firmly. Clone size is not always given. Where it is, it says once, few, many or a class for expanded clones.

TRBD2,NA,TRBJ2-3,TRBV30,CAWGLAGGQDTQYF,TGTGCCTGGGGCTTAGCGGGGGGGCAAGATACGCAGTATTTT
TRBD1,NA,TRBJ1-2,TRBV27,CASSLLQGASGYTF,TGTGCCAGCAGTTTATTACAGGGGGCAAGTGGCTACACCTTC
TRBD2,NA,TRBJ2-3,TRBV6-1,CASRSGTSGTYTDTQYF,TGTGCCAGTCGCTCTGGGACTAGCGGGACGTACACAGATACGCAGTATTTT
TRBD2,NA,TRBJ2-1,TRBV29-1,CSVGGTSGEIFDEQFF,TGCAGCGTTGGAGGGACTAGCGGGGAAATATTCGATGAGCAGTTCTTC
NA,NA,TRBJ2-5,TRBV12-3/TRBV12-4,CATSPLGETQYF,TGTGCCACATCACCGCTGGGGGAGACCCAGTACTTC
NA,NA,TRBJ2-1,TRBV19,CASSIEAGFTNEQFF,TGTGCCAGTAGTATCGAAGCTGGGTTTACAAATGAGCAGTTCTTC
NA,NA,TRBJ1-2,TRBV20-1,CSARDDREGPKGYTF,TGCAGTGCTAGAGATGATCGAGAAGGGCCAAAAGGCTACACCTTC
NA,once,TRBJ1-1,TRBV6-5,CASSYSEGRTEAFF,TGTGCCAGCAGTTACTCCGAGGGTCGGACTGAAGCTTTCTTT
NA,NA,TRBJ2-7,TRBV29-1,CSVEWGAGEQYF,TGCAGCGTTGAGTGGGGGGCAGGCGAGCAGTACTTC
TRBD2,once,TRBJ2-7,TRBV19,CASSTLYLAGYEQYF,TGTGCCAGTAGTACCCTATACCTAGCGGGATACGAGCAGTACTTC
NA,once,TRBJ2-2,TRBV2,CAGRRQATEGLFF,TGTGCCGGCCGTCGACAGGCCACCGAGGGGCTGTTTTTT
NA,NA,TRBJ2-5,TRBV5-1,CASSLGSTQETQYF,TGCGCCAGCAGCTTGGGGTCAACCCAAGAGACCCAGTACTTC
TRBD2,NA,TRBJ2-7,TRBV9,CASSVGGRETSYEQYF,TGTGCCAGCAGCGTAGGTGGGCGGGAGACTTCCTACGAGCAGTACTTC
TRBD1,NA,TRBJ2-7,TRBV30,CACYPGQRYEQYF,TGTGCCTGTTATCCGGGACAGAGATACGAGCAGTACTTC
NA,NA,TRBJ2-7,TRBV6-1,CAAQGGSSYEQYF,TGTGCCGCCCAAGGGGGGAGCTCCTACGAGCAGTACTTC
NA,NA,TRBJ2-7,TRBV19,CASSIDHRGALSYEQYF,TGTGCCAGTAGTATAGATCACCGAGGGGCCCTCTCCTACGAGCAGTACTTC
TRBD2,NA,TRBJ2-7,TRBV27,CASSLSGLGYEQYF,TGTGCCAGCAGTTTATCGGGACTAGGCTACGAGCAGTACTTC
NA,NA,TRBJ2-3,TRBV18,CASSPPSPDTQYF,TGTGCCAGCTCACCACCGAGCCCAGATACGCAGTATTTT
NA,once,TRBJ1-4,TRBV9,CASSVAGATNEKLFF,TGTGCCAGCAGCGTAGCGGGGGCAACTAATGAAAAACTGTTTTTT
NA,NA,TRBJ1-5,TRBV6-5,CASSWNYSNQPQHF,TGTGCCAGCAGCTGGAACTATAGCAATCAGCCCCAGCATTTT
NA,NA,TRBJ1-2,TRBV18,CASSPLNRVGGYTF,TGTGCCAGCTCACCATTAAACAGGGTGGGAGGCTACACCTTC
NA,NA,TRBJ1-1,TRBV19,CASSIDGTVVHNEAFF,TGTGCCAGTAGTATAGATGGCACAGTAGTTCACAATGAAGCTTTCTTT
TRBD1,NA,TRBJ1-2,TRBV12-3/TRBV12-4,CASSLMGQGASNYGYTF,TGTGCCAGCAGTTTAATGGGTCAGGGGGCTTCTAACTATGGCTACACCTTC
NA,NA,TRBJ2-3,TRBV4-1,CASRQPSTDTQYF,TGCGCCAGCAGACAGCCTAGCACAGATACGCAGTATTTT
NA,NA,TRBJ1-2,TRBV30,CASSTEGIYYGYTF,TGTGCCTCATCCACGGAGGGGATTTATTATGGCTACACCTTC
TRBD1,NA,TRBJ2-3,TRBV4-1,CASSQPGGQGRGLDTQYF,TGCGCCAGCAGCCAACCGGGGGGACAGGGGCGCGGGTTGGATACGCAGTATTTT
TRBD2,NA,TRBJ2-5,TRBV25-1,CASSESDPRLAGPGGQYF,TGTGCCAGCAGTGAATCCGACCCAAGGCTAGCGGGGCCCGGGGGCCAGTACTTC
NA,NA,TRBJ1-1,TRBV19,CASSMGLGGATGTEAFF,TGTGCCAGTAGTATGGGCCTCGGTGGGGCCACCGGGACTGAAGCTTTCTTT
NA,NA,TRBJ2-7,TRBV7-8,CASSAYLGQNTYEQYF,TGTGCCAGCAGCGCCTATTTAGGACAGAACACCTACGAGCAGTACTTC
NA,NA,TRBJ1-2,TRBV30,CAWSADHYGYTF,TGTGCCTGGAGTGCAGACCACTATGGCTACACCTTC
NA,NA,TRBJ2-5,TRBV28,CASTARGQETQYF,TGTGCCAGCACCGCCAGGGGTCAAGAGACCCAGTACTTC
NA,NA,TRBJ2-2,TRBV24-1,CATSDSYRETDTGELFF,TGTGCCACCAGTGATTCATACAGGGAGACGGACACCGGGGAGCTGTTTTTT
NA,NA,TRBJ1-1,TRBV19,CASSTPTGNTEAFF,TGTGCCAGTAGTACCCCGACAGGAAACACTGAAGCTTTCTTT
NA,few,TRBJ2-7,TRBV15,CATSRAPSGASYEQYF,TGTGCCACCAGCAGGGCCCCGTCAGGGGCCTCCTACGAGCAGTACTTC
NA,NA,TRBJ2-1,TRBV25-1,CASSAWGASDNEQFF,TGTGCCAGCAGTGCATGGGGGGCCAGCGACAATGAGCAGTTCTTC
NA,NA,TRBJ2-5,TRBV19,CASTGESFGETQYF,TGTGCCAGTACCGGGGAGTCGTTCGGAGAGACCCAGTACTTC
NA,NA,TRBJ1-1,TRBV28,CAIAPLTGSSTEAFF,TGTGCCATCGCCCCCTTAACAGGTTCGAGCACTGAAGCTTTCTTT
NA,NA,TRBJ2-1,TRBV5-1,CASGMLGNRGLSYNEQFF,TGCGCCAGCGGGATGTTGGGTAACAGGGGACTATCCTACAATGAGCAGTTCTTC
TRBD2,once,TRBJ2-3,TRBV28,CASSFGSGRAEGDTQYF,TGTGCCAGCAGTTTTGGTAGCGGGAGGGCCGAGGGAGATACGCAGTATTTT
NA,few,TRBJ2-7,TRBV6-1,CASDILARGSGEQYF,TGTGCCAGCGATATACTGGCTAGGGGATCGGGCGAGCAGTACTTC
NA,NA,TRBJ2-3,TRBV10-1,CASSEGGTTDTQYF,TGCGCCAGCAGTGAAGGCGGGACCACAGATACGCAGTATTTT
TRBD2,once,TRBJ2-7,TRBV20-1,CSARAAGGSYKQYF,TGCAGTGCTAGAGCCGCCGGGGGGTCCTACAAGCAGTACTTC
TRBD1,NA,TRBJ2-2,TRBV4-1,CASSQEAVTGGWAGELFF,TGCGCCAGCAGCCAAGAGGCGGTGACAGGGGGCTGGGCCGGGGAGCTGTTTTTT
NA,few,TRBJ2-7,TRBV27,CASRLGTEQYF,TGTGCCTCTAGGCTGGGTACAGAGCAGTACTTC
NA,NA,TRBJ1-6,TRBV10-1,CASSPTREGYNSPLHF,TGCGCCAGCAGCCCGACAAGAGAGGGCTATAATTCACCCCTCCACTTT
TRBD2,NA,TRBJ2-7,TRBV28,CASSLSLAGGPLTTPSYEQYF,TGTGCCAGCAGTTTAAGCCTTGCGGGAGGCCCTCTTACGACCCCCTCCTACGAGCAGTACTTC